This TCR beta chain was found in a study of T cell changes during pregnancy in multiple sclerosis. Germline CDR1 MGHRA, CDR2 YSYEKL. Trimming removed 4 bases from V and 2 bases from J; junction bases left unmatched: 7. The CDR3 sequence is 16 residues long. Method: immunoSEQ multiplex PCR; TCRdb's copy keeps in-frame clones and lacks some. The sample holds about 45,000 clones, about 96% seen once. Sample: peripheral blood, taken in the second trimester of pregnancy. This rearrangement joins TRBV4-1 to TRBJ2-5; 10 bases match TRBD2. The sequence was collected from a female donor with multiple sclerosis, enrolled in a pregnancy study. The CDR3 protein is CASSPPSGGEQETQYF. The CDR3 region has the DNA TGCGCCAGCAGCCCCCCTAGCGGGGGCGAACAAGAGACCCAGTACTTC.